The 31 T cell receptor beta chains presented below share a single source sample, sequenced in a study of cytomegalovirus exposure and HLA in healthy donors. The PCR was carried out with 60 Vbeta primers and 13 Jbeta primers. Assay: immunoSEQ multiplex PCR; the TCRdb copy retains only in-frame clones and omits some. The repertoire has about 210,000 clones, about 81% of them found once; the top ten carry roughly 6%. The sequenced sample consisted of PBMCs. These receptors were collected from a man in his forties in good health and CMV-seropositive.

This clone was counted a single time. This chain connects TRBV2 to TRBJ1-4; D perhaps matches TRBD1 (6 bases). The CDR3 is 16 residues long. V was shortened by 5 bases and J by 0 bases, with 13 bases between the two germline ends. The germline V gene encodes CDR1 SNHLY and CDR2 FYNNEI. The CDR3 DNA reads TGTGCCAGCAGTCCGGACAGTGTTGCAACTAATGAAAAACTGTTTTTT. The encoded protein is CASSPDSVATNEKLFF. Looking up the rest from reference TRBV2 and TRBJ1-4 gives the full variable domain: EPEVTQTPSHQVTQMGQEVILRCVPISNHLYFYWYRQILGQKVEFLVSFYNNEISEKSEIFDDQFSVERPDGSNFTLKIRSTKLEDSAMYFCASSPDSVATNEKLFFGSGTQLSVL.

The chain recombines TRBV6-6 with TRBJ2-1, with 13 bases fitting TRBD2. The length of the CDR3 is 14 residues. Germline trimming cut 5 bases from V and 13 bases from J; bases unmatched to any gene: 8. Germline CDR1 is MNHNY and CDR2 is SVGAGI (reference sequence). The CDR3 region has the DNA TGTGCCAGCAGTGGACTAGCGGGAGAGAGTGAACAGTTCTTC. It encodes CASSGLAGESEQFF.

This chain uses TRBV4-1 with TRBJ1-2, with 10 bases matching TRBD1. The CDR3 is 15 amino acids. V lost 5 bases and J lost 1; bases outside the gene matches: 4. The V gene's germline CDR1 is MGHRA and CDR2 YSYEKL. The CDR3 sequence is CASSEGTGDNYGYTF. The CDR3 coding sequence is TGCGCCAGCAGCGAAGGGACAGGGGATAACTATGGCTACACCTTC.

This chain links TRBV7-6 with TRBJ2-3; 9 bases fit TRBD2. Trimming took 2 bases from V and 2 from J; bases not matched to a gene: 5. Germline V lookup: CDR1 SGHVS, CDR2 FNYEAQ. The CDR3 sequence is 16 residues long. The DNA of the CDR3 is TGTGCCAGCAGCTTAAGGGCTAGCGGGAACACAGATACGCAGTATTTT. It encodes CASSLRASGNTDTQYF.

The chain links TRBV9 to TRBJ2-2; 9 bases map to TRBD1. Trimming at V came to 3 bases and at J to 5 bases, leaving 5 bases not matched to a gene. There are 15 residues in the CDR3. CDR1 SGDLS and CDR2 YYNGEE come from the germline V gene. The CDR3 DNA reads TGTGCCAGCAGCGCCCTCGGACAGGGGACCGGGGAGCTGTTTTTT. Protein: CASSALGQGTGELFF.

This rearrangement joins TRBV7-6 to TRBJ2-5; TRBD2 aligns across 9 bases. CDR1 SGHVS and CDR2 FNYEAQ come from the germline V gene. CDR3 length equals 15 residues. V lost 5 bases, J lost 5 bases, and 9 bases stayed unmatched. As DNA, the CDR3 is TGTGCCAGCAGCCCTTTAGCGGGAGTTGGGGAGACCCAGTACTTC. It translates to CASSPLAGVGETQYF.

In DNA form, the CDR3 reads TGTGCCAGCAGTACGACAGGGGGTGATGAGCAGTTCTTC. Encoded protein: CASSTTGGDEQFF. The rearrangement joins TRBV2 to TRBJ2-1, with TRBD1 matching over 9 bases. The CDR3 consists of 13 residues. CDR1 SNHLY and CDR2 FYNNEI come from the germline V gene. The V and J ends lost 5 bases and 8 bases, in that order; junction bases with no gene match: 4.

The chain employs TRBV9 and TRBJ1-5; possibly TRBD1 for D (5 bases). Trimming removed 6 bases at V and 2 bases at J, with 12 bases between. CDR1 and CDR2 from the germline V gene are SGDLS and YYNGEE. CDR3 length: 14 residues. As DNA, the CDR3 is TGTGCCAGCAACTCGGGGGACGGCAATCAGCCCCAGCATTTT. Amino acid sequence: CASNSGDGNQPQHF.

This clone has just a few counts. The chain has TRBV18 and TRBJ1-4, with D perhaps TRBD1 (6 bases). The CDR3 spans 14 residues. The germline gives CDR1 KGHSH, CDR2 LQKENI. The ends were cut back, 4 bases at V and 8 bases at J, with 14 bases in the middle. As DNA, the CDR3 is TGTGCCAGCTCACTATTCAGGGGAAAAGAAAAACTGTTTTTT. Protein: CASSLFRGKEKLFF.

This chain uses TRBV5-4 with TRBJ2-3, with 7 bases identical to TRBD2. Germline CDR1 SGHNT, CDR2 YYREEE (reference sequence). The CDR3 has 15 amino acids. V lost 3 bases, J lost 1 base, and 5 bases stayed unmatched. The CDR3 DNA reads as TGTGCCAGCAGCTCTAAGCGGGAAGGCACAGATACGCAGTATTTT. Amino acid sequence: CASSSKREGTDTQYF.

V gene TRBV28 combines with J gene TRBJ2-1; TRBD2 is a possible D gene (5 bases). The CDR3 length is 13 residues. The germline V gene encodes CDR1 MDHEN and CDR2 SYDVKM. V lost 10 bases, J lost 1 base, and 11 bases lay in between. Here the CDR3 DNA reads TGTGCCACCAGGACTCGATCCTACAATGAGCAGTTCTTC. Translating gives CATRTRSYNEQFF.

Concerning this clone: Mismatch with germline at one junction end may stem from a read error. The chain uses TRBV7-9 and TRBJ1-1; 9 bases map to TRBD1. Germline assignment: CDR1 SEHNR and CDR2 FQNEAQ (reference sequence). This CDR3 is built from 15 residues. In nucleotides, the CDR3 is TGTTCCAGCAGCTTAGAAGGGACAGGGTACACTGAAGCTTTCTTT. Its translation is CSSSLEGTGYTEAFF.

CDR3 in DNA: TGTGCCAGCAGCGTAGTCAGCGGGAGTTACAATGAGCAGTTCTTC. Its protein product is CASSVVSGSYNEQFF. V usage is TRBV9 and J usage is TRBJ2-1; TRBD2 aligns across 8 bases. This CDR3 is 15 amino acids long. CDR1 is SGDLS and CDR2 is YYNGEE in the germline V gene. V shed 0 bases and J 4 bases; nucleotides not matched to a gene: 3.

The chain is built from TRBV10-2 and TRBJ2-7; maybe TRBD1 (6 bases). The ends were cut back, 2 bases at V and 5 bases at J, with 10 bases in the middle. This CDR3 is 13 amino acids long. Per germline, CDR1 WSHSY and CDR2 SAAADI. The CDR3 sequence: CASSETGYNEQYF. As DNA, the CDR3 is TGCGCCAGCAGTGAGACAGGGTATAACGAGCAGTACTTC.

The rearrangement joins TRBV23-1 to TRBJ1-5; 9 bases match TRBD1. TRBV23-1 is sorted into the ORF group, with uncertain function. With V trimmed by 2 bases and J by 4 bases, 9 bases remained unmatched. CDR3 length equals 17 residues. The CDR3 region is CASSQLDGQGWNQPQHF. The DNA for the CDR3 is TGCGCCAGCAGTCAACTCGATGGACAGGGGTGGAATCAGCCCCAGCATTTT.

V usage is TRBV5-1 and J usage is TRBJ1-2; 11 nucleotides align to TRBD1. CDR1 is SGHRS, CDR2 YFSETQ, per germline. J lost 6 bases, V lost 0 bases, and 4 bases had no gene match. The CDR3 extends over 15 amino acids. The CDR3: CASSLAGTGGDGYTF. As DNA, the CDR3 is TGCGCCAGCAGCTTGGCCGGGACAGGGGGAGATGGCTACACCTTC.

The chain combines TRBV27 with TRBJ2-2; 9 nucleotides line up with TRBD2. This CDR3 has 16 residues. The germline gives CDR1 MNHEY, CDR2 SMNVEV (reference sequence). The trim removed 4 bases at V and 4 bases at J, leaving 7 bases unmatched. CDR3 loop: CASSSAGLAVTGELFF. The CDR3 DNA follows: TGTGCCAGCAGTTCTGCGGGACTAGCAGTCACCGGGGAGCTGTTTTTT.

The chain has TRBV5-1 and TRBJ2-5; D is perhaps TRBD1 (5 bases). Trimming removed 0 bases from V and 4 bases from J, with 10 bases in between. The CDR3 extends over 14 amino acids. Germline V gene sequence: CDR1 SGHRS, CDR2 YFSETQ. CDR3 DNA: TGCGCCAGCAGCTTGGGGGGTCAGGGAGAGACCCAGTACTTC. Amino acid sequence: CASSLGGQGETQYF.

This clone was picked up a small number of times. In nucleotides, the CDR3 is TGTGCCTGGACCCCCGGGGTGGGGTACACTGAAGCTTTCTTT. It is translated as CAWTPGVGYTEAFF. The rearrangement links TRBV30 to TRBJ1-1; no definite D call. Trimming pared 4 bases from V and 3 bases from J, leaving 15 bases between. The germline V gene has CDR1 GTSNPN and CDR2 SVGIG (reference sequence). This CDR3 has 14 residues.

The chain uses TRBV6-5 and TRBJ1-3; a possible D gene is TRBD1 (5 bases). Germline V gene lookup returns CDR1 MNHEY and CDR2 SVGAGI. The CDR3 is made up of 15 amino acids. V gave up 6 bases and J gave up 0 bases, with 12 bases separating them. In DNA, the CDR3 is TGTGCCAGCAGCTACGGGGGGGGCTCTGGAAACACCATATATTTT. It encodes CASSYGGGSGNTIYF.

This chain connects TRBV27 to TRBJ1-5; D is ambiguous. V was trimmed by 5 bases and J by 0 bases, leaving 14 bases between them. CDR1 is MNHEY and CDR2 is SMNVEV in the germline V gene (reference sequence). The CDR3 is made up of 16 amino acids. The CDR3 nucleotides read TGTGCCAGCAGTACGTTAGGAGACCTTAGCAATCAGCCCCAGCATTTT. It specifies CASSTLGDLSNQPQHF.

This clone occurred a few times. V gene TRBV5-6 combines with J gene TRBJ2-5; D is perhaps TRBD2 (7 bases). The V gene lost 4 bases and the J gene lost 2 bases, with 18 bases spanning the gap. Germline-derived CDR1 and CDR2 are SGHDT and YYEEEE. This CDR3 has 16 amino acids. CDR3 residues: CASSQWGGDLQETQYF. CDR3 in DNA: TGTGCCAGCAGCCAGTGGGGGGGCGACTTACAAGAGACCCAGTACTTC.

The rearrangement links TRBV9 to TRBJ2-1; 9 bases match TRBD1. V lost 0 bases to trimming and J lost 9 bases; unmatched junction nucleotides: 13. The CDR3 is 17 amino acids. Germline lookup yields CDR1 SGDLS and CDR2 YYNGEE. CDR3 bases: TGTGCCAGCAGCGTAGGCCCCCCACAGGGGGCGATGAGTGAGCAGTTCTTC. This encodes CASSVGPPQGAMSEQFF.

The rearrangement joins TRBV15 to TRBJ2-3; 8 positions agree with TRBD2. V shed 10 bases, J shed 4 bases, and the junction held 7 bases outside the gene matches. Germline V CDR1 and CDR2: LNHNV, YYDKDF (reference sequence). There are 13 residues in the CDR3. CDR3 DNA: TGTGCCAGCGGTCGAGCGGGAGCAGATACGCAGTATTTT. Translated: CASGRAGADTQYF.

The rearrangement joins TRBV4-1 to TRBJ2-3, with 8 bases matching TRBD2. The trim removed 0 bases at V and 1 base at J, leaving 9 bases unmatched. Germline CDR1 and CDR2: MGHRA and YSYEKL. This CDR3 has 18 residues. CDR3 nucleotide sequence: TGCGCCAGCAGCCAAGATCGAGGAGCGGGAGTCGGCACAGATACGCAGTATTTT. It specifies CASSQDRGAGVGTDTQYF.

The rearrangement joins TRBV9 to TRBJ2-7, with D perhaps TRBD1 (6 bases). V was clipped by 3 bases and J by 0 bases, with 7 bases between them. From germline, CDR1 is SGDLS and CDR2 YYNGEE. The CDR3 contains 13 residues. This CDR3 reads CASSEGVSYEQYF. As DNA, the CDR3 is TGTGCCAGCAGCGAGGGGGTCTCCTACGAGCAGTACTTC.

This clone has just one count. The chain links TRBV9 to TRBJ2-5; D is possibly TRBD2 (6 bases). CDR1 SGDLS and CDR2 YYNGEE come from the germline V gene. CDR3 length: 14 amino acids. V lost 4 bases and J lost 5, with 15 bases in between. The CDR3 DNA follows: TGTGCCAGCAGCCCGTTACTAGCTTTGGAGACCCAGTACTTC. Its protein is CASSPLLALETQYF.

As DNA, the CDR3 is TGTGCCAGCAGTTATGGGACAGTCAACACTGAAGCTTTCTTT. Translating gives CASSYGTVNTEAFF. V gene TRBV28 combines with J gene TRBJ1-1; 7 nucleotides match TRBD1. The V gene's germline CDR1 is MDHEN and CDR2 SYDVKM. Trimming took 4 bases from V and 2 from J; bases not matched to a gene: 4. The CDR3 length is 14 residues.

The V call is TRBV5-1, the J call TRBJ2-3, with 11 positions matching TRBD2. Germline values: CDR1 SGHRS, CDR2 YFSETQ. Trimming removed 4 bases from V and 2 bases from J; junction bases left unmatched: 3. The CDR3 spans 15 residues. The CDR3 reads CASSPGLADTDTQYF. The CDR3 bases are TGCGCCAGCAGCCCGGGACTAGCGGACACAGATACGCAGTATTTT. Looking up the rest from reference TRBV5-1 and TRBJ2-3 gives the full variable domain: KAGVTQTPRYLIKTRGQQVTLSCSPISGHRSVSWYQQTPGQGLQFLFEYFSETQRNKGNFPGRFSGRQFSNSRSEMNVSTLELGDSALYLCASSPGLADTDTQYFGPGTRLTVL.

The rearrangement uses TRBV4-1 and TRBJ2-1; 10 positions agree with TRBD2. This CDR3 contains 15 residues. CDR1 and CDR2 (germline): MGHRA, YSYEKL. Losses at the gene ends were 5 bases for V and 1 base for J; bases not matched to a gene: 2. The CDR3 is CASSLAGGSYNEQFF. CDR3 coding DNA: TGCGCCAGCAGCTTAGCGGGAGGTTCCTACAATGAGCAGTTCTTC.

The CDR3 reads CASSVRTGSNEKLFF. The CDR3, as DNA: TGCGCCAGCAGTGTTCGGACAGGCTCAAATGAAAAACTGTTTTTT. V and J are TRBV10-1 and TRBJ1-4, with 7 bases aligning to TRBD1. From germline, CDR1 is WNHNN and CDR2 SYGVQD (reference sequence). The CDR3 sequence is 15 residues long. Germline trimming cut 4 bases from V and 5 bases from J; bases unmatched to any gene: 7.